The 24 T cell receptor beta chains below come from one sample, sequenced in a study of CD8 T cells in Susac syndrome. An input of about 0.45 to 1 ug of RNA was subjected to reverse transcription using random hexamers. TCRdb re-analysed the immunoSEQ multiplex PCR reads in MiXCR, keeping a single row per CDR3 protein. Counted here are 150,000 to 200,000 distinct CDR3 sequences, 90% to 95% occurring once; the ten biggest clones make up roughly 0.13%. The sequencing sample was made of CD4+ T cells from PBMCs. The receptors stem from a human donor in good health.

The rearrangement links TRBV19 to TRBJ2-2; 10 bases align to TRBD1. The junction had 5 bases not matched to a gene; V was cut back by 3 bases and J by 7 bases. Germline lookup yields CDR1 LNHDA and CDR2 SQIVND (reference sequence). The CDR3 has 15 amino acids. The CDR3 region has the DNA TGTGCCAGTAGTATCTTGGGACAGGGGAACGGGGAGCTGTTTTTT. Translation gives CASSILGQGNGELFF. Looking up the rest from reference TRBV19 and TRBJ2-2 gives the full variable domain: DGGITQSPKYLFRKEGQNVTLSCEQNLNHDAMYWYRQDPGQGLRLIYYSQIVNDFQKGDIAEGYSVSREKKESFPLTVTSAQKNPTAFYLCASSILGQGNGELFFGEGSRLTVL.

V is TRBV30 and J is TRBJ2-5; D might be TRBD2 (7 bases). The V and J ends lost 2 bases and 7 bases respectively, with 23 bases between them. This CDR3 spans 16 amino acids. CDR1 and CDR2 from the germline V gene are GTSNPN and SVGIG (reference sequence). The CDR3 protein is CAWSRTGGAARGTQYF. As DNA, the CDR3 is TGTGCCTGGAGTCGAACGGGGGGCGCCGCAAGGGGGACCCAGTACTTC.

The V call is TRBV6-5, the J call TRBJ2-5; either TRBD1 or TRBD2 may supply D (6 bases each). Germline V gene data show CDR1 as MNHEY and CDR2 as SVGAGI. Trimming pared 2 bases from V and 3 bases from J, leaving 13 bases between. This CDR3 contains 15 residues. CDR3 in amino acids: CASSYGGGHEETQYF. The CDR3 DNA reads as TGTGCCAGCAGTTACGGAGGGGGACACGAAGAGACCCAGTACTTC.

The CDR3 nucleotides read TGTGCCAGCAGCTCCCAGACGGACTCGGCTGGCTACACCTTC. It is translated as CASSSQTDSAGYTF. This chain joins TRBV7-9 and TRBJ1-2; D is undetermined. This CDR3 is built from 14 residues. Germline V gene data show CDR1 as SEHNR and CDR2 as FQNEAQ (reference sequence). With 4 bases removed from V and 7 bases from J, the gap between germline ends came to 16 bases.

The rearrangement links TRBV7-9 to TRBJ2-1, with 9 bases fitting TRBD2. CDR1 and CDR2 from the germline V gene are SEHNR and FQNEAQ (reference sequence). The CDR3 totals 15 residues. After removal of 5 bases from V and 2 bases from J, the junction contained 4 bases not matched to a gene. The CDR3 is CASSPAGGAYNEQFF. The CDR3 DNA sequence: TGTGCCAGCAGCCCAGCGGGGGGAGCCTACAATGAGCAGTTCTTC.

V and J are TRBV20-1 and TRBJ2-2; D uncertain. The V end lost 2 bases, the J end lost 2 bases, and 9 bases lay between the germline ends. Per germline, CDR1 DFQATT and CDR2 SNEGSKA (reference sequence). This CDR3 region has 14 residues. For the CDR3, the DNA is TGCAGTGCTAGACGTTACAGAAACACCGGGGAGCTGTTTTTT. Its translation is CSARRYRNTGELFF.

This chain links TRBV29-1 with TRBJ1-1, with 8 nucleotides matching TRBD1. The ends lost 7 bases at V and 5 bases at J; junction bases unmatched: 9. Germline loops: CDR1 SQVTM, CDR2 ANQGSEA. CDR3 length: 13 residues. CDR3 loop: CSGKRQGKTEAFF. In nucleotides, the CDR3 is TGCAGCGGGAAAAGACAGGGGAAAACTGAAGCTTTCTTT.

The rearrangement uses TRBV2 and TRBJ2-5, with D maybe TRBD2 (6 bases). The CDR3 contains 13 residues. The germline V gene encodes CDR1 SNHLY and CDR2 FYNNEI. V shed 7 bases and J shed 3 bases, with 12 bases lying between them. In nucleotides, the CDR3 is TGTGCCAGCAATTGGGGCGGGGAAGAGACCCAGTACTTC. Translating gives CASNWGGEETQYF.

CDR3 protein: CSVGDNEQFF. The CDR3 nucleotides read TGCAGCGTTGGAGACAATGAGCAGTTCTTC. The genes are TRBV29-1 and TRBJ2-1; the D is unclear. The CDR3 covers 10 residues. The germline gives CDR1 SQVTM, CDR2 ANQGSEA. Trimming took 4 bases from V and 5 from J, leaving 3 bases between them.

This clonotype appeared a single time. The gene calls are TRBV2 and TRBJ2-7; 8 bases match TRBD1. In germline, CDR1 is SNHLY, CDR2 FYNNEI. Losses at the gene ends were 10 bases for V and 6 bases for J; bases not matched to a gene: 5. The CDR3 consists of 11 residues. The CDR3 loop is CATTGAAEQYF. CDR3 DNA sequence: TGTGCCACGACAGGGGCCGCCGAGCAGTACTTC.

J is TRBJ2-2 and V is TRBV20-1; 12 bases match TRBD2. The V segment lost 3 bases and the J segment 3 bases; nucleotides outside the gene matches: 5. Germline V lookup: CDR1 DFQATT, CDR2 SNEGSKA (reference sequence). This CDR3 is built from 16 residues. The CDR3: CSARTSGGRDTGELFF. The DNA for the CDR3 is TGCAGTGCTAGGACTAGCGGGGGCCGGGACACCGGGGAGCTGTTTTTT.

This chain links TRBV19 with TRBJ1-1; D not resolved. Per the germline V gene, CDR1 is LNHDA and CDR2 is SQIVND (reference sequence). Between the trimmed V and J ends, which lost 2 bases and 11 bases, there was a span of 15 bases. CDR3 length equals 13 residues. The CDR3 sequence: CASSIRAGNDAFF. Here the CDR3 DNA reads TGTGCCAGTAGTATAAGGGCGGGGAACGACGCTTTCTTT.

This chain joins TRBV20-1 and TRBJ1-1, with no clear D. From germline, CDR1 is DFQATT and CDR2 SNEGSKA (reference sequence). The germline V and J ends were trimmed by 6 bases and 1 base, with 12 bases remaining between them. The CDR3 consists of 13 residues. The CDR3 protein is CSAHINTNTEAFF. As DNA, the CDR3 is TGCAGTGCCCATATTAACACGAACACTGAAGCTTTCTTT.

This CDR3 reads CASSSTGGSGRNTEAFF. The CDR3 DNA is TGTGCCAGCAGCTCAACAGGGGGTTCAGGACGGAACACTGAAGCTTTCTTT. The chain combines TRBV5-6 with TRBJ1-1; 8 nucleotides align to TRBD1. V lost 3 bases and J lost 1; bases outside the gene matches: 11. Germline lookup yields CDR1 SGHDT and CDR2 YYEEEE. This CDR3 region has 17 residues.

DNA of the CDR3: TGTGCCAGTATTGCGATGCACGGGGGCACTGAAGCTTTCTTT. Protein: CASIAMHGGTEAFF. V usage is TRBV19 and J usage is TRBJ1-1, with a tentative D call TRBD1 (5 bases). The CDR3 spans 14 residues. Trimming pared 7 bases from V and 4 bases from J, leaving 16 bases between. Germline assignment: CDR1 LNHDA and CDR2 SQIVND (reference sequence).

The chain joins TRBV7-9 to TRBJ1-1, with D maybe TRBD1 (5 bases). This CDR3 comprises 12 residues. Germline CDR1 SEHNR, CDR2 FQNEAQ (reference sequence). V shed 0 bases and J shed 11 bases, with 10 bases lying between them. The CDR3 DNA sequence: TGTGCCAGCAGCTTAGCCAGGGAGCACGCTTTCTTT. It is translated as CASSLAREHAFF. Together with reference TRBV7-9 and TRBJ1-1, the CDR3 gives the full variable domain: DTGVSQNPRHKITKRGQNVTFRCDPISEHNRLYWYRQTLGQGPEFLTYFQNEAQLEKSRLLSDRFSAERPKGSFSTLEIQRTEQGDSAMYLCASSLAREHAFFGQGTRLTVV.

This clonotype was recorded once. This chain uses TRBV29-1 with TRBJ2-3, with 10 bases lining up with TRBD1. The CDR3 is 15 amino acids. CDR1 is SQVTM and CDR2 is ANQGSEA in the germline V gene. V dropped 6 bases and J dropped 5; count of bases not matched to a gene: 11. In DNA, the CDR3 is TGCAGCGTCGCTAGACAGGGGGCCTGGGAAGATACGCAGTATTTT. Protein: CSVARQGAWEDTQYF.

This clonotype was counted a single time. The chain carries TRBV6-1 and TRBJ2-7, with TRBD2 identical over 8 bases. CDR3 length: 15 amino acids. Germline V gene lookup returns CDR1 MNHNS and CDR2 SASEGT. V trimming: 4 bases; J trimming: 7 bases; junction bases outside the gene matches: 12. CDR3 amino acids: CASSVLAGKLDEQYF. For the CDR3, the DNA is TGTGCCAGCAGTGTCTTAGCGGGGAAATTGGATGAGCAGTACTTC.

The gene calls are TRBV18 and TRBJ2-7, with TRBD1 matching 8 bases. Germline assignment: CDR1 KGHSH and CDR2 LQKENI. This CDR3 contains 13 residues. Trimming cost V 6 bases and J 6 bases; bases outside gene matches: 7. In DNA, the CDR3 is TGTGCCAGCTCCCGGGACAGGCAGGGCGAGCAGTACTTC. The encoded protein is CASSRDRQGEQYF.

The chain links TRBV18 to TRBJ1-3; 8 bases are shared with TRBD1. Per germline, CDR1 KGHSH and CDR2 LQKENI. V lost 3 bases, J lost 0 bases, and 10 bases stayed unmatched. The CDR3 loop spans 18 amino acids. CDR3 sequence: CASSPKQYGTGSGNTIYF. CDR3 in DNA: TGTGCCAGCTCACCTAAACAGTACGGGACAGGCTCTGGAAACACCATATATTTT.

The chain uses TRBV3-1 and TRBJ1-1; tentative D call: TRBD1 (6 bases). Trimming removed 2 bases at V and 8 bases at J, with 9 bases between. Germline values: CDR1 LGHDT, CDR2 YNNKEL (reference sequence). The CDR3 is 12 amino acids. In DNA form, the CDR3 reads TGTGCCAGCAGCCAAAACAGGGACGAAGCTTTCTTT. It codes for CASSQNRDEAFF.

This chain uses TRBV20-1 with TRBJ1-1; TRBD1 agrees at 7 bases. This CDR3 has 13 amino acids. J gave up 2 bases and V 4 bases, and 4 bases lay outside the gene matches. The germline CDR1 and CDR2 sequences are DFQATT and SNEGSKA (reference sequence). This chain's CDR3 is CSAIRQGNTEAFF. CDR3 DNA sequence: TGCAGTGCTATAAGACAGGGTAACACTGAAGCTTTCTTT.

This chain uses TRBV4-2 with TRBJ2-4; TRBD2 aligns across 9 bases. Germline V gives CDR1 LGHNA, CDR2 YNFKEQ. The CDR3 length is 19 residues. The ends lost 5 bases at V and 0 bases at J; junction bases unmatched: 14. CDR3 loop: CASSVRVASGDPAKNIQYF. In DNA form, the CDR3 reads TGTGCCAGCAGCGTCCGAGTGGCTAGCGGGGACCCAGCCAAAAACATTCAGTACTTC.

The CDR3 sequence is CASSYSTGQGSAFF. CDR3 DNA: TGTGCCAGCAGTTACTCGACGGGACAGGGGTCGGCTTTCTTT. The chain links TRBV6-6 to TRBJ1-1, with 10 bases lining up with TRBD1. Germline CDR1 is MNHNY and CDR2 is SVGAGI (reference sequence). With 0 bases clipped from V and 11 bases from J, the junction kept 6 bases outside the gene matches. The CDR3 is 14 residues long.